This T cell receptor beta chain comes out of a study of cytomegalovirus exposure and HLA in healthy donors. Study results and limitations: From TCR beta sequences, most subjects' HLA-A and HLA-B alleles were reportedly predicted accurately. Reportedly, diagnosis of cytomegalovirus status by the classifier showed high specificity and sensitivity.

Remarks on this clone: What it binds is unknown.

Unmatched junction bases numbered 11, after V lost 4 bases and J lost 3 bases. The CDR3 sequence is 18 residues long. Germline CDR1 is SGHNT and CDR2 is YYREEE (reference sequence). PCR was performed using 60 Vbeta and 13 Jbeta primers. TCRdb keeps only in-frame clones here, not all; method: immunoSEQ multiplex PCR. Among approximately 110,000 clones listed, around 84% were seen once. Sequenced: PBMCs. The chain joins TRBV5-4 to TRBJ1-4, with 11 bases that match TRBD1. The receptor's source is a young man in good health and CMV-seronegative. CDR3 nucleotide sequence: TGTGCCAGCAGCCATACCGGGGACAGGGGGTTGGCTAATGAAAAACTGTTTTTT. Amino acid sequence: CASSHTGDRGLANEKLFF.